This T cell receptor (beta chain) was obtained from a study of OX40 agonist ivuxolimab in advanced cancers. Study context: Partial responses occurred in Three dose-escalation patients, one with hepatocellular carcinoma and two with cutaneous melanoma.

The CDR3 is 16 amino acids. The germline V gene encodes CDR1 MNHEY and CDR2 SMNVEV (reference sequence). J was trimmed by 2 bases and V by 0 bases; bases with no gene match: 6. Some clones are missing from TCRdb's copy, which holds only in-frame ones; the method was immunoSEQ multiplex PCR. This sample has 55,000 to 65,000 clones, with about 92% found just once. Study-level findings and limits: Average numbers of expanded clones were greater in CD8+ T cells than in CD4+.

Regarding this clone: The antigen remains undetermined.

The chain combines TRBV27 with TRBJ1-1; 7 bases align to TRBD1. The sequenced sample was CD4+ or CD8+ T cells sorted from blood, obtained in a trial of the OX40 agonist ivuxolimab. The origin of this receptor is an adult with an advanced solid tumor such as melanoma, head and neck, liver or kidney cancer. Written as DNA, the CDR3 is TGTGCCAGCAGTTTATCGCTGGGACAGACCAACACTGAAGCTTTCTTT. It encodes CASSLSLGQTNTEAFF.